This paragraph reports one T cell receptor beta chain. Some clones are missing from TCRdb's copy, which holds only in-frame ones; the method was immunoSEQ multiplex PCR. This repertoire shows about 20,000 clones, approximately 90% found once; its top ten account for 16%. This entry belongs to a study of blood T cell repertoires in COVID-19. The overall study: COVID-19 samples collected from the United States, Italy and Spain covered acute and convalescent phases.

Germline trimming cut 4 bases from V and 3 bases from J; bases unmatched to any gene: 16. The CDR3 has 19 residues. Germline CDR1 SGHTA, CDR2 FQGNSA. Sequencing was performed on peripheral blood. The V gene is TRBV7-2, the J gene TRBJ2-7; 12 bases line up with TRBD2. This sequence was found in a human donor in a cohort sampled during active COVID-19. Here the CDR3 reads CASSSNFPTSGGYVYEQYF. The CDR3 coding sequence is TGTGCCAGCAGCTCCAACTTTCCGACTAGCGGGGGTTACGTCTACGAGCAGTACTTC.